The T cell receptor (beta chain) described here comes from a study of graft-versus-host responses after intestinal transplantation. V lost 3 bases and J lost 9; bases outside the gene matches: 5. This CDR3 is 14 amino acids long. In germline, CDR1 is LNHDA, CDR2 SQIVND (reference sequence). TCRdb's copy holds only in-frame clones and misses some; the assay was immunoSEQ multiplex PCR. The profile shows 35,000 to 45,000 clones, over 90% of them singletons. The material sequenced was PBMCs, taken roughly 110 weeks after intestinal transplantation. V gene TRBV19 combines with J gene TRBJ2-1; 10 nucleotides agree with TRBD1. This TCR came from a human patient who received an intestinal transplant, so some T cells may come from the graft donor. The CDR3 here is CASSMDRGKGEQFF. The CDR3 coding sequence is TGTGCCAGTAGTATGGACAGGGGGAAAGGTGAGCAGTTCTTC.